This TCR beta chain originates from a study of response to subunit inactivated influenza vaccine. V gave up 0 bases and J gave up 0 bases, with 15 bases separating them. CDR3 length: 16 residues. CDR1 DFQATT and CDR2 SNEGSKA come from the germline V gene (reference sequence). This clonotype turned up a few times. Its target is unknown. TCRdb used MiXCR to reprocess the RT-PCR reads, holding one entry per CDR3 protein. There are more than 600,000 distinct CDR3 sequences in the sample; about 18% occur only once, and 11% lies in the top ten. Findings and limits, study-wide: It was the authors' suggestion that each seasonal influenza vaccination recruits few new T cells.

The clonotype was recovered from a man aged 50-59 years who received an inactivated influenza vaccine. The genes are TRBV20-1 and TRBJ2-7; D not resolved. Sample: PBMCs from blood, taken roughly 5 days after vaccination. Here the CDR3 DNA reads TGCAGTGCTAGAGATTCTTTGGCCCTCTACTCCTACGAGCAGTACTTC. This gives the protein CSARDSLALYSYEQYF.